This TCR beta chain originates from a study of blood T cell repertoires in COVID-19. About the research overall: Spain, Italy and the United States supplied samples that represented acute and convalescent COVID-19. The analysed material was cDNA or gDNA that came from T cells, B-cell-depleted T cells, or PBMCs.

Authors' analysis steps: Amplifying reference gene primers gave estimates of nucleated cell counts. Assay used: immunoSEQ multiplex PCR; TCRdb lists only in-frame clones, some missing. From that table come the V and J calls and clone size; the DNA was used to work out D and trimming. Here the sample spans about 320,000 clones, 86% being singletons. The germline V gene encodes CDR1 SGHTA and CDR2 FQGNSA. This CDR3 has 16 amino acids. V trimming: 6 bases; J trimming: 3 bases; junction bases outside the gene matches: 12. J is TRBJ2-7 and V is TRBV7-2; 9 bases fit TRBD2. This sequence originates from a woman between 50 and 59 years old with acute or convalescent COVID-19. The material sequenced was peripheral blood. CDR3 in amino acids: CASSLKVAGEFYEQYF. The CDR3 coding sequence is TGTGCCAGCAGTTTGAAAGTAGCGGGAGAGTTCTACGAGCAGTACTTC.